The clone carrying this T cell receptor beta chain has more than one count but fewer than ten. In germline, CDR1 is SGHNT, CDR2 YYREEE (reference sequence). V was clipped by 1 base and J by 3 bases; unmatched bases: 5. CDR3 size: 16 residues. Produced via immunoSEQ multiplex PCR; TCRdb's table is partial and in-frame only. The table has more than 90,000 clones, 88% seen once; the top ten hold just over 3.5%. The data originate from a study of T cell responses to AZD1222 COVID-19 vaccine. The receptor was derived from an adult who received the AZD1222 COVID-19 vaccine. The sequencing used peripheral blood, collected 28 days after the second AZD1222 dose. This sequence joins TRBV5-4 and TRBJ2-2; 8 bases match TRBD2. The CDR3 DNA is TGTGCCAGCAGCTTGTCACTAGCGGTTTACACCGGGGAGCTGTTTTTT. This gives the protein CASSLSLAVYTGELFF.